This TCR beta chain appears in the sequencing data of a study of lymphopenia after photon versus proton radiotherapy. The CDR3 loop spans 12 amino acids. CDR1 is MNHNY, CDR2 SVGAGI, per germline (reference sequence). Trimming stripped 6 bases from V and 3 bases from J, with 5 bases between. TCRdb's copy holds only in-frame clones and misses some; the assay was immunoSEQ multiplex PCR. Of about 83,000 clones listed, around four fifths are singletons. The source is a man between 60 and 70 years old with pancreatic cancer. The J gene is TRBJ2-2, the V gene TRBV6-6, with unresolved D. The material sequenced was peripheral blood, taken from a patient treated with proton-based radiotherapy. CDR3 nucleotide sequence: TGTGCCAGCAGCCAAGACACCGGGGAGCTGTTTTTT. Encoded protein: CASSQDTGELFF.